This T cell receptor beta chain is from a study of cytomegalovirus exposure and HLA in healthy donors. The germline V gene encodes CDR1 SQVTM and CDR2 ANQGSEA. The V and J ends lost 3 bases and 4 bases, in that order; junction bases with no gene match: 3. The CDR3 is 13 amino acids. In the PCR, 60 Vbeta and 13 Jbeta primers were used. Using immunoSEQ multiplex PCR, the repertoire was profiled, and TCRdb retains in-frame clones only, with some absent. This table holds around 200,000 clones, roughly three quarters found once. This clone was seen more than once but under ten times. The sequenced material came from PBMCs. The sequence derives from a male donor in good health and CMV-seronegative. The V call is TRBV29-1, the J call TRBJ2-7; 10 bases are a match to TRBD2. This CDR3 reads CSVEGTSVYEQYF. Written as DNA, the CDR3 is TGCAGCGTTGAGGGGACTAGCGTTTACGAGCAGTACTTC.